These T cell receptor beta chains were read from a single sample in a study of T-cell memory formation after mild COVID-19. TCRdb called the 5' RACE reads again in MiXCR, with one record for every CDR3 protein. The sample lists about 540,000 distinct CDR3 sequences; roughly 20% were seen once. Sequenced sample: PBMCs or a T cell subset sorted from them (not recorded which). Every receptor here comes from an adult woman who had mild COVID-19 (a few samples of this study predate the infection). Cell type and time point are not known. Each CDR3 is given with its conserved first and last residue. The order of the fields is V gene, J gene, clone size, D gene, CDR3 protein, CDR3 DNA. D genes are given only for firm matches. The size of a clone is reported for some rows only, either as once, few or many, or as a class for expanded clones.

>TRBV12-3/TRBV12-4|TRBJ2-2|.|TRBD1
CASNRGFSNTGELFF
TGTGCCAGCAACAGGGGGTTTTCGAACACCGGGGAGCTGTTTTTT
>TRBV7-9|TRBJ2-5|few|.
CASSFRGLPQTQYF
TGTGCCAGCAGCTTTCGGGGACTGCCCCAGACCCAGTACTTC
>TRBV7-3|TRBJ2-1|.|TRBD2
CASSLSSGGHNEQFF
TGTGCCAGCAGCCTATCTAGCGGGGGACACAATGAGCAGTTCTTC
>TRBV7-7|TRBJ2-1|once|TRBD2
CASSATSGAGEQFF
TGTGCCAGCAGCGCGACTAGCGGGGCGGGTGAGCAGTTCTTC
>TRBV7-2|TRBJ2-1|few|.
CASSRHAQGGNNEQFF
TGTGCCAGCAGCCGACATGCTCAGGGGGGAAACAATGAGCAGTTCTTC
>TRBV6-5|TRBJ2-1|few|.
CASSPRWSPDNEQFF
TGTGCCAGCAGCCCTCGTTGGAGTCCTGACAATGAGCAGTTCTTC
>TRBV7-3|TRBJ1-2|.|.
CASSYRDPPYGYTF
TGTGCCAGCAGCTACCGGGACCCTCCCTATGGCTACACCTTC
>TRBV28|TRBJ1-1|few|TRBD1
CASSFGDRGVTEAFF
TGTGCCAGCAGTTTTGGGGACAGGGGGGTTACTGAAGCTTTCTTT
>TRBV24-1|TRBJ2-1|few|TRBD1
CATSERDRPNEQFF
TGTGCCACCAGTGAGCGGGACAGGCCCAATGAGCAGTTCTTC
>TRBV19|TRBJ2-7|.|.
CATRRAAYEQYF
TGTGCCACCCGAAGGGCAGCCTACGAGCAGTACTTC
>TRBV12-3/TRBV12-4|TRBJ1-1|.|.
CASSFSVQNTEAFF
TGTGCCAGCAGTTTTTCGGTCCAGAACACTGAAGCTTTCTTT
>TRBV25-1|TRBJ2-3|few|.
CASSDGGTHTQYF
TGTGCCAGCAGTGATGGTGGGACTCATACGCAGTATTTT
>TRBV7-3|TRBJ2-1|.|.
CASSLTIQNEQFF
TGTGCCAGCAGCTTAACCATCCAGAATGAGCAGTTCTTC
>TRBV3-1|TRBJ2-1|few|.
CASSQESSNYYNEQFF
TGTGCCAGCAGCCAAGAGAGCAGTAACTACTACAATGAGCAGTTCTTC
>TRBV4-1|TRBJ2-5|few|TRBD2
CASSQSGGGRETQYF
TGCGCCAGCAGCCAGAGCGGGGGGGGTCGGGAGACCCAGTACTTC
>TRBV6-2/TRBV6-3|TRBJ2-1|few|TRBD1
CASSRLPTGGRNNEQFF
TGTGCCAGCAGTAGACTCCCTACAGGGGGGAGAAACAATGAGCAGTTCTTC
>TRBV5-5|TRBJ2-1|.|TRBD2
CASSLGDISGLRNEQFF
TGTGCCAGCAGCTTAGGTGACATTAGCGGGCTTAGGAATGAGCAGTTCTTC
>TRBV20-1|TRBJ2-3|.|TRBD2
CSARDLLAGARDTQYF
TGCAGTGCTAGAGACCTACTAGCGGGAGCCCGGGATACGCAGTATTTT
>TRBV10-3|TRBJ1-2|.|.
CAISANGGYTF
TGTGCCATCAGTGCCAACGGTGGCTACACCTTC
>TRBV27|TRBJ1-1|.|TRBD1
CASSRPGTAEAFF
TGTGCCAGCAGTCGACCGGGGACAGCAGAAGCTTTCTTT
>TRBV9|TRBJ2-7|.|TRBD2
CASSAAGEYEQYF
TGTGCCAGCAGCGCAGCGGGAGAGTACGAGCAGTACTTC
>TRBV5-1|TRBJ2-1|many|TRBD1
CASSLTGGSYNEQFF
TGCGCCAGCAGCTTGACAGGGGGCTCCTACAATGAGCAGTTCTTC
>TRBV10-3|TRBJ2-3|.|.
CAISEFTIAGTDTQYF
TGTGCCATCAGTGAGTTCACCATCGCCGGAACAGATACGCAGTATTTT
>TRBV20-1|TRBJ2-1|few|TRBD2
CSAREREFEQFF
TGCAGTGCTAGAGAGCGGGAGTTTGAGCAGTTCTTC
>TRBV4-1|TRBJ2-1|few|.
CASSYRARLNEQFF
TGCGCCAGCAGCTACCGGGCCCGGCTCAATGAGCAGTTCTTC
>TRBV3-1|TRBJ2-1|.|TRBD2
CASSFPYLAGDNEQFF
TGTGCCAGCAGCTTCCCGTACCTAGCGGGGGACAATGAGCAGTTCTTC
>TRBV20-1|TRBJ2-7|few|.
CSARDNSYEQYF
TGCAGTGCTCGAGACAATAGCTACGAGCAGTACTTC
>TRBV6-4|TRBJ2-3|.|TRBD2
CASSDSSSGADTQYF
TGTGCCAGCAGTGACTCATCTAGCGGGGCAGATACGCAGTATTTT
>TRBV4-3|TRBJ2-1|few|.
CASSQGLVAYNEQFF
TGCGCCAGCAGCCAAGGGCTAGTGGCTTACAATGAGCAGTTCTTC
>TRBV7-2|TRBJ2-7|many|.
CASSLAVESSYEQYF
TGTGCCAGCAGCTTAGCTGTCGAGAGCTCCTACGAGCAGTACTTC
>TRBV7-9|TRBJ2-1|many|TRBD2
CASSIKGLAGVRNEQFF
TGTGCCAGCAGCATAAAAGGACTAGCGGGAGTAAGGAATGAGCAGTTCTTC
>TRBV20-1|TRBJ1-1|few|.
CSARQRGEGTEAFF
TGCAGTGCTCGGCAACGGGGGGAGGGCACTGAAGCTTTCTTT
>TRBV7-9|TRBJ2-4|few|.
CASSLPPSNIQYF
TGTGCCAGCAGCCTCCCTCCCTCAAACATTCAGTACTTC
>TRBV7-3|TRBJ2-1|many|TRBD1
CASSSRLTGTGAYNEQFF
TGTGCCAGCAGCTCCCGCCTTACCGGGACAGGGGCCTACAATGAGCAGTTCTTC
>TRBV6-5|TRBJ2-7|few|.
CASSFSEGSGEQYF
TGTGCCAGCAGTTTCTCGGAGGGGAGCGGCGAGCAGTACTTC
>TRBV12-3/TRBV12-4|TRBJ2-3|.|.
CASSLRGQTDTQYF
TGTGCCAGCAGTTTACGGGGTCAGACAGATACGCAGTATTTT
>TRBV29-1|TRBJ2-1|.|.
CSVDGSTYEQFF
TGCAGCGTTGATGGGAGTACCTATGAGCAGTTCTTC
>TRBV25-1|TRBJ2-5|.|.
CASSEQGWETQYF
TGTGCCAGCAGTGAACAGGGCTGGGAGACCCAGTACTTC
>TRBV20-1|TRBJ1-4|.|.
CSARGFKEGPTNEKLFF
TGCAGTGCTAGGGGTTTTAAGGAGGGCCCAACTAATGAAAAACTGTTTTTT
>TRBV20-1|TRBJ2-3|.|TRBD2
CSAREAGSTDTQYF
TGCAGTGCTAGAGAAGCGGGAAGCACAGATACGCAGTATTTT
>TRBV19|TRBJ2-4|.|TRBD2
CASDTGTSRNIQYF
TGTGCCAGTGACACCGGGACTAGCAGAAACATTCAGTACTTC
>TRBV11-3|TRBJ2-3|many|TRBD2
CASSQGLARDTQYF
TGTGCCAGCAGCCAGGGACTAGCGCGAGATACGCAGTATTTT
>TRBV9|TRBJ2-5|.|.
CASSVEGRRTAQETQYF
TGTGCCAGCAGCGTAGAAGGACGTCGGACAGCTCAAGAGACCCAGTACTTC
>TRBV2|TRBJ1-5|few|.
CASRRDGNQPQHF
TGTGCCAGCCGGAGGGATGGCAATCAGCCCCAGCATTTT
>TRBV18|TRBJ1-2|.|.
CASSGTVQDGYTF
TGTGCCAGCTCCGGCACGGTCCAGGATGGCTACACCTTC
>TRBV10-2|TRBJ2-5|few|TRBD2
CASSEGRAQETQYF
TGCGCCAGCAGTGAAGGGAGGGCCCAAGAGACCCAGTACTTC
>TRBV20-1|TRBJ2-7|.|.
CSARGDSHEQYF
TGCAGTGCTAGAGGTGACAGCCACGAGCAGTACTTC
>TRBV12-3/TRBV12-4|TRBJ2-2|.|TRBD1
CASNAGTGYTGELFF
TGTGCCAGCAATGCCGGGACAGGCTACACCGGGGAGCTGTTTTTT
>TRBV18|TRBJ2-5|.|.
CASSPPGTGETQYF
TGTGCCAGCTCACCACCGGGGACCGGAGAGACCCAGTACTTC
>TRBV5-1|TRBJ2-5|few|.
CASSFRQASRETQYF
TGCGCCAGCAGCTTTCGACAGGCGTCAAGGGAGACCCAGTACTTC
>TRBV29-1|TRBJ2-5|few|.
CSVAPTNQETQYF
TGCAGCGTTGCACCGACTAATCAAGAGACCCAGTACTTC
>TRBV9|TRBJ2-5|.|.
CASSVGSAAPQETQYF
TGTGCCAGCAGCGTAGGGTCGGCAGCACCCCAAGAGACCCAGTACTTC
>TRBV6-5|TRBJ2-1|.|TRBD2
CASRRSGRKYNEQFF
TGTGCCAGCAGGAGAAGCGGGAGGAAATACAATGAGCAGTTCTTC
>TRBV18|TRBJ1-2|.|TRBD1
CASSLSGQVDYGYTF
TGTGCCAGCTCACTCTCCGGACAGGTGGACTATGGCTACACCTTC
>TRBV2|TRBJ1-4|.|.
CASTFEGGEKLFF
TGTGCCAGCACCTTCGAGGGGGGTGAAAAACTGTTTTTT
>TRBV7-8|TRBJ2-5|few|TRBD1
CASSFPGTGIAETQYF
TGTGCCAGCAGCTTCCCCGGGACAGGGATTGCGGAGACCCAGTACTTC
>TRBV5-1|TRBJ1-1|.|.
CASRTSGTLNTEAFF
TGCGCCAGCAGAACCTCCGGGACCCTGAACACTGAAGCTTTCTTT
>TRBV12-3/TRBV12-4|TRBJ2-7|.|.
CPSSFGRSSYEQYF
TGTCCCAGCAGTTTCGGCAGGAGCTCCTACGAGCAGTACTTC
>TRBV10-3|TRBJ2-5|.|TRBD2
CAISVSQAGRQETQYF
TGTGCCATCAGTGTGTCTCAAGCGGGACGGCAAGAGACCCAGTACTTC